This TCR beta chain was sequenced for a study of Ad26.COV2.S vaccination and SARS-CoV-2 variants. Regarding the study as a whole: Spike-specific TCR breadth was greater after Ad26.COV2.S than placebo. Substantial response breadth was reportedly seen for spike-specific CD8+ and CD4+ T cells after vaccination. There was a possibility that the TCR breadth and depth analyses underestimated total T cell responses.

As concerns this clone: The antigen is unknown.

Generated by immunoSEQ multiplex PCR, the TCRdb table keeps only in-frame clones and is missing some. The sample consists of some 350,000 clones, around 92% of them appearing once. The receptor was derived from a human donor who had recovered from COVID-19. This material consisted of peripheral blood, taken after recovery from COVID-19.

The CDR3 bases are TGTGCCAGTAGTTTACAGGCCTCCAATCAGCCCCAGCATTTT. Residues: CASSLQASNQPQHF. The chain joins TRBV19 to TRBJ1-5; TRBD1 might be the D (5 bases). The CDR3 is 14 amino acids. Germline V gives CDR1 LNHDA, CDR2 SQIVND (reference sequence). The V gene lost 5 bases and the J gene lost 3 bases, with 11 bases spanning the gap.